This T cell receptor (beta chain) was captured by sequencing in a study of T cell clonality in common variable immunodeficiency (dated by TCRdb to 2013 to 2016). The CDR3 has 16 amino acids, counting the end cysteine and phenylalanine. The CDR3 was read in part: 39 bases, with the frame set at base 1. V and J are trimmed by 4 bases and 0 bases, and the gene matches miss 9 bases of the junction. The germline V gene encodes CDR1 DFQATT and CDR2 SNEGSKA (reference sequence). For sequencing input, CVID and control samples contributed equivalent amounts of genomic DNA. For every sample, a 60 bp segment covering the rearranged TCRbeta CDR3 region was amplified and then sequenced. TCRbeta amplification used the immunoSEQ assay, a bias-corrected multiplex PCR with high-throughput sequencing. Per the authors' processing: Each unique nucleotide sequence was treated as a clone and annotated with V, D and J genes, copy number and frequency. Sequences were labeled productive if in frame, and non-productive if out of frame or containing stop codons. As previously described, clonality was calculated on the basis of Shannon's entropy. The predicted amino acid sequences of productive clones were used to derive mean CDR3 Kyte-Doolittle hydropathy. The R hclust function was used to hierarchically cluster scaled V gene usage with Manhattan distance and complete linkage. Sharing of clones by CDR3 amino acid sequence was evaluated through resampling of 12 repertoires per group over 100 rounds. Repertoires were searched for approximately 70 published EBV-specific and some 240 published CMV-specific TCRbeta sequences. Analysis left out two CVID samples that produced under 10,000 sequences, so around 40 CVID repertoires remained. The immuneACCESS repertoire file appears here via TCRdb, limited to in-frame rearrangements. These files lack a portion of the clones; in checked studies, under half of the deficit traces to unresolved V genes, and the cause of the others is not known. V, J and clone size derive from that table, while D and trimming were established from the DNA sequence. The sample has around 39,000 clones on record, with no singletons. The top ten clonotypes cover 3.5% to 4.5% of the sample.

The study at large found these results: Fewer deletions and N-nucleotide insertions were reportedly observed in CVID TCRbeta sequences, and highly modified clones with 13 or more V deletions were reportedly absent from CVID TCRbeta sequences. Although equal DNA input was used, an average of about 81,820 unique sequences per sample was obtained for controls, compared with approximately 32,000 for CVID samples. Healthy controls shared more TCRbeta clones with each other than CVID subjects shared among themselves (p < 0.0001). The authors noted that sequencing repertoires of T cell subpopulations would be needed to clarify what caused the increased clonality in CVID. Correlations of repertoire features with clinical complications were constrained by heterogeneity among patients within the CVID cohort. Increased TCRbeta clonality was found in CVID subjects compared with healthy controls (t-test p = 0.018), with the increase being most characteristic of about a third of subjects.

Predominantly Caucasian heritage was noted among both the CVID patients and the healthy controls. Heparinized peripheral whole blood samples of roughly 5 to 8.5 ml were obtained from each donor. Genomic DNA from adults with common variable immune deficiency (CVID) and from healthy adult controls was used for sequencing of TCRbeta CDR3 repertoires. A total of some 22 healthy adult volunteers (12 female and roughly ten male; age range roughly 23 to 75 years, mean age around 32) were included in the control group. Diluted blood was density-centrifuged over Hypaque 1077 or Ficoll-Paque to isolate peripheral blood mononuclear cells. Genomic DNA was obtained from unsorted mononuclear cells using either Qiagen column purification or a centrifugation-based method. This clone occurred many times. What this receptor recognizes is not known. The CDR3 extends 3 residues past the end of the read, so its final part is completed from the germline J gene.

This TCR was recovered from a person aged 18-70 years in good health. Sequenced sample: peripheral blood mononuclear cells. The chain employs TRBV20-1 and TRBJ2-4, and 7 bases in between align with TRBD1. This receptor has the CDR3 CSAMTWDSLAKNIQYF. The DNA read from the CDR3 is TGCAGTGCTATGACCTGGGACAGCTTAGCCAAAAACATT.